This entry lists 5 T cell receptor beta chains sequenced from one sample in a study of beta chain features in type 1 diabetes. The whole isolated RNA underwent reverse transcription, so sequencing captured expressed TCRB transcripts. Some clones are missing from TCRdb's copy, which holds only in-frame ones; the method was immunoSEQ multiplex PCR. The sample has hundreds of thousands of clones; roughly an eighth are singletons. Sequencing was carried out using naive CD4+ T cells from blood. The receptor set was obtained from a young man in good health.

This clone was seen a handful of times. This chain connects TRBV10-3 to TRBJ2-7, with D possibly TRBD2 on 7 matching bases. The CDR3 covers 16 residues. Germline values: CDR1 ENHRY, CDR2 SYGVKD. V was trimmed by 6 bases and J by 4 bases, leaving 22 bases between them. Here the CDR3 reads CAISGGGDTALYEQYF. CDR3 in DNA: TGTGCCATCAGCGGAGGGGGGGACACCGCCCTGTACGAGCAGTACTTC.

The chain has TRBV6-5 and TRBJ2-3; D possibly corresponds to TRBD2 (5 bases). Germline CDR1 is MNHEY and CDR2 is SVGAGI. V gave up 7 bases and J gave up 2 bases, with 13 bases separating them. This CDR3 region has 14 residues. The CDR3: CASTVTTYTDTQYF. The CDR3 bases are TGTGCCAGCACCGTGACTACGTACACAGATACGCAGTATTTT.

This clone has only a few counts. This CDR3 reads CASSPGLWYGYTF. The CDR3 DNA sequence: TGTGCCAGCAGCCCAGGGCTATGGTATGGCTACACCTTC. This sequence joins TRBV14 and TRBJ1-2, with a possible D match to TRBD1 (5 bases). Per germline, CDR1 SGHDN and CDR2 FVKESK. V was trimmed by 4 bases and J by 5 bases, leaving 11 bases between them. The CDR3 sequence is 13 residues long.

A few counts support this clone. The chain uses TRBV5-4 and TRBJ2-1; D remains ambiguous. V gave up 0 bases and J gave up 4 bases, with 5 bases separating them. CDR1 and CDR2 from the germline V gene are SGHNT and YYREEE (reference sequence). CDR3 length equals 13 residues. The CDR3 spells CASSLALYNEQFF. The DNA of the CDR3 is TGTGCCAGCAGCTTGGCCTTATACAATGAGCAGTTCTTC.

This clone was found a few times. The chain carries TRBV5-6 and TRBJ2-3; D is unresolved. V shed 1 base and J shed 10 bases, with 7 bases lying between them. The germline CDR1 and CDR2 sequences are SGHDT and YYEEEE. The CDR3 consists of 11 residues. The DNA of the CDR3 is TGTGCCAGCAGCTTGCGGTTCGCGCAGTATTTT. Amino acid sequence: CASSLRFAQYF.